Each of the 7 T cell receptor beta chains below was sequenced from the same sample in a study of radiation and T cells in renal cell carcinoma (TCRdb year 2020). This specimen's time point label, interpreted: baseline pretreatment blood. In the paper's terms, the treatment or condition label means: 15 Gy SBRT to primary tumor, nephrectomy 4 weeks later. Receptor amplification or capture employed the immunoSEQ multiplex PCR assay. The immuneACCESS repertoire file appears here via TCRdb, limited to in-frame rearrangements. These files lack a portion of the clones; in checked studies, under half of the deficit traces to unresolved V genes, and the cause of the others is not known. The table for this sample lists tens of thousands of clones; approximately 83% of them were counted only once. Jointly, the top ten make up around 6.7% of the sample. The specimen comprised blood, sampled from a patient whose treatment included radiotherapy and nephrectomy. The receptors come from a man between 60 and 70 years old with renal cell carcinoma.

This clone came up a few times. The chain links TRBV28 to TRBJ1-5; D is unresolved. The CDR3 has 12 residues. V lost 5 bases and J 4 bases, leaving 6 bases between the germline ends. From germline, CDR1 is MDHEN and CDR2 SYDVKM. As DNA, the CDR3 is TGTGCCAGCAGTCCCCTGAATCAGCCCCAGCATTTT. Translation gives CASSPLNQPQHF.

This clone has more than one count but fewer than ten. The chain has TRBV10-1 and TRBJ1-2; D remains unclear. Germline V lookup: CDR1 WNHNN, CDR2 SYGVQD (reference sequence). Trimming left V 5 bases short and J 8 bases short, with 12 bases between. The CDR3 runs to 12 residues. The CDR3 sequence is CASSMTSGGYTF. The CDR3 DNA follows: TGCGCCAGCAGTATGACAAGCGGAGGCTACACCTTC.

This chain connects TRBV7-3 to TRBJ1-2; D is possibly TRBD1 (6 bases). V shed 5 bases and J shed 7 bases, with 23 bases lying between them. The CDR3 sequence is 16 residues long. CDR1 is SGHTA and CDR2 is FQGTGA in the germline V gene. The CDR3 DNA reads as TGTGCCAGCAGCCCGGGGGGTGCCGGGGGCGAGGCTGGCTACACCTTC. Its protein is CASSPGGAGGEAGYTF.

The V call is TRBV5-4, the J call TRBJ2-7, with 8 bases fitting TRBD1. The CDR3 covers 14 residues. Germline V gives CDR1 SGHNT, CDR2 YYREEE (reference sequence). V shed 0 bases, J shed 4 bases, and the junction held 3 bases outside the gene matches. CDR3 residues: CASSLGQGQYEQYF. CDR3 DNA sequence: TGTGCCAGCAGCTTGGGACAGGGGCAATACGAGCAGTACTTC.

The V call is TRBV6-5, the J call TRBJ2-5; D is ambiguous. Germline V CDR1 and CDR2: MNHEY, SVGAGI. The V and J ends lost 1 base and 4 bases respectively, with 16 bases between them. CDR3 length: 16 amino acids. The CDR3 is CASSYLPYPIGETQYF. The CDR3 nucleotides read TGTGCCAGCAGTTACTTACCTTACCCGATCGGAGAGACCCAGTACTTC.

This sequence joins TRBV18 and TRBJ2-2, with D tentatively TRBD2 (6 bases). CDR1 and CDR2 (germline): KGHSH, LQKENI. This CDR3 has 16 residues. Deletions cut 6 bases from V and 1 base from J, with 15 bases between. The CDR3 region has the DNA TGTGCCAGCTCCCTCGCTGGAGCGGGGAACACCGGGGAGCTGTTTTTT. It is translated as CASSLAGAGNTGELFF.

This chain joins TRBV4-3 and TRBJ2-1; 8 bases match TRBD1. Germline V gene data show CDR1 as LGHNA and CDR2 as YSLEER. The CDR3 spans 15 residues. V lost 4 bases, J lost 2 bases, and 4 bases stayed unmatched. CDR3 residues: CASSPTGGTYNEQFF. For the CDR3, the DNA is TGCGCCAGCAGCCCCACAGGGGGGACCTACAATGAGCAGTTCTTC.